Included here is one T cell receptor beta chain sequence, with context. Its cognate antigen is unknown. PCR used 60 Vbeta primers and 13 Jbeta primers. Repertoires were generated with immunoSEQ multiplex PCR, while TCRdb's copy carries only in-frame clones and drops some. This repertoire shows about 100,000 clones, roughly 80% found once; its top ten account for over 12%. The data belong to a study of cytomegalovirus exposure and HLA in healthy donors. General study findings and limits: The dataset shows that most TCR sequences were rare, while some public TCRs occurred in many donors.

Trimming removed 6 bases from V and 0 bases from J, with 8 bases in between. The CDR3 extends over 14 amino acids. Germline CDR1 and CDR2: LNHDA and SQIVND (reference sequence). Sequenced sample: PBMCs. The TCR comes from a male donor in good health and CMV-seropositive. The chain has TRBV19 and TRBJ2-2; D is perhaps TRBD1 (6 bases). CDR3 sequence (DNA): TGTGCCAGTAGATGGGGGCCGAACACCGGGGAGCTGTTTTTT. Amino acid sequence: CASRWGPNTGELFF.